The next 24 T cell receptor beta chains were all read from a single sample in a study of a mutant IDH1 vaccine in newly diagnosed glioma. The method was immunoSEQ multiplex PCR; TCRdb's version includes in-frame clones alone and lacks a portion of them. This table holds 31,000 or so clones, 81% found once. These receptors have no identified antigens. Stated time point: week 35, safety follow-up. It was 300 ug of mutant IDH1 20-mer peptide that made up each vaccine dose, given with topical imiquimod. The material was PBMCs, obtained from a glioma patient whose treatment included an IDH1 peptide vaccine. The origin of the receptors is a man aged 25 to 40 with glioma.

This CDR3 reads CSGRRDGGWEQFF. The CDR3 DNA is TGCAGCGGCCGCCGGGACGGGGGTTGGGAGCAGTTCTTC. The chain links TRBV29-1 to TRBJ2-1; D is possibly TRBD2 (6 bases). Trimming stripped 7 bases from V and 10 bases from J, with 20 bases between. The CDR3 contains 13 residues. CDR1 is SQVTM and CDR2 is ANQGSEA in the germline V gene.

V and J are TRBV7-8 and TRBJ2-1, with 11 bases that match TRBD1. The CDR3 runs to 18 residues. CDR1 and CDR2 from the germline V gene are SGHVS and FQNEAQ. V gave up 3 bases and J gave up 0 bases; unmatched junction bases: 7. The chain's CDR3 is CASSFKDRGPSSYNEQFF. CDR3 nucleotides: TGTGCCAGCAGCTTCAAGGACAGGGGGCCGAGCTCCTACAATGAGCAGTTCTTC.

This CDR3 reads CAISENPRDRGKYF. The CDR3 DNA is TGTGCCATCAGTGAGAATCCCCGGGACAGGGGGAAGTACTTC. The gene calls are TRBV10-3 and TRBJ2-7; the match to TRBD1 covers 11 bases. The CDR3 length is 14 residues. V lost 2 bases and J lost 11; bases outside the gene matches: 8. Per germline, CDR1 ENHRY and CDR2 SYGVKD.

In nucleotides, the CDR3 is TGTGCCAGCAGTTCACGGGGTGATAGCTATGGCTACACCTTC. Its translation is CASSSRGDSYGYTF. The V call is TRBV28, the J call TRBJ1-2; no clear D. This CDR3 has 14 amino acids. V was trimmed by 4 bases and J by 4 bases, leaving 13 bases between them. Germline CDR1 and CDR2: MDHEN and SYDVKM.

The rearrangement joins TRBV21-1 to TRBJ2-7; the tabulated D call, TRBD1, remains unverified against the DNA. TRBV21-1 counts as a pseudogene. CDR3 length: 16 residues. CDR3 in amino acids: CASSKGAQDRGHEQYF. CDR3 DNA sequence: TGTGCCAGCAGCAAAGGCGCCCAGGACAGGGGACACGAGCAGTACTTC.

The chain carries TRBV9 and TRBJ2-1, with D possibly being TRBD1 (6 bases). This CDR3 spans 12 amino acids. Trimming took off 1 base at V and 11 bases at J, with 10 bases between the two ends. Germline CDR1 reads SGDLS; CDR2 reads YYNGEE. CDR3 sequence: CASSVTGYQQFF. The DNA for the CDR3 is TGTGCCAGCAGCGTAACAGGGTATCAGCAGTTCTTC. Filled out from reference TRBV9 and TRBJ2-1, the complete variable domain reads DSGVTQTPKHLITATGQRVTLRCSPRSGDLSVYWYQQSLDQGLQFLIQYYNGEERAKGNILERFSAQQFPDLHSELNLSSLELGDSALYFCASSVTGYQQFFGPGTRLTVL.

The gene calls are TRBV2 and TRBJ1-5; 7 bases are a match to TRBD1. The CDR3 length is 12 residues. After removal of 6 bases from V and 11 bases from J, the junction contained 7 bases not matched to a gene. Germline assignment: CDR1 SNHLY and CDR2 FYNNEI. The CDR3 loop reads CASRDSGGTQHF. CDR3 in DNA: TGTGCCAGCAGGGACTCAGGGGGTACCCAGCATTTT. Full variable domain (rest looked up from reference TRBV2 and TRBJ1-5): EPEVTQTPSHQVTQMGQEVILRCVPISNHLYFYWYRQILGQKVEFLVSFYNNEISEKSEIFDDQFSVERPDGSNFTLKIRSTKLEDSAMYFCASRDSGGTQHFGDGTRLSIL.

A note on this clone: Other nucleotide sequences in the sample specify the same CDR3. The gene calls are TRBV7-6 and TRBJ2-2, with D unresolved. The germline V and J ends were trimmed by 2 bases and 2 bases, with 9 bases remaining between them. Germline V gene sequence: CDR1 SGHVS, CDR2 FNYEAQ. The CDR3 is made up of 15 amino acids. The DNA of the CDR3 is TGTGCCAGCAGCTTATTTGCGGCTAACACCGGGGAGCTGTTTTTT. It yields the protein CASSLFAANTGELFF.

The chain employs TRBV11-2 and TRBJ2-1, with 11 positions matching TRBD2. CDR3 size: 15 residues. Germline V gives CDR1 SGHAT, CDR2 FQNNGV. V lost 4 bases to trimming and J lost 9 bases; unmatched junction nucleotides: 8. The CDR3 protein is CASSSTSGNLGEQFF. CDR3 DNA: TGTGCCAGCAGCTCGACTAGCGGGAATTTAGGTGAGCAGTTCTTC.

This clone came up a few times. The genes are TRBV5-8 and TRBJ1-1; D remains unclear. The germline CDR1 and CDR2 sequences are SGHTS and YDEGEE. The V and J ends lost 2 bases and 7 bases respectively, with 12 bases between them. This CDR3 region has 13 residues. Here the CDR3 reads CASSFDAWNEAFF. For the CDR3, the DNA is TGTGCCAGCAGCTTCGATGCCTGGAATGAAGCTTTCTTT.

This chain connects TRBV6-6 to TRBJ1-5, with 11 bases identical to TRBD1. Germline CDR1 and CDR2: MNHNY and SVGAGI (reference sequence). Trimming removed 6 bases from V and 3 bases from J; junction bases left unmatched: 4. The CDR3 extends over 15 amino acids. CDR3 bases: TGTGCCAGCAGCCGGACAGGGGGCTCCAATCAGCCCCAGCATTTT. Amino acid sequence: CASSRTGGSNQPQHF.

This clone was seen once. This chain links TRBV6-1 with TRBJ1-3; TRBD1 matches at 9 bases. Germline trimming cut 3 bases from V and 5 bases from J; bases unmatched to any gene: 8. Germline V lookup: CDR1 MNHNS, CDR2 SASEGT. This CDR3 contains 16 residues. DNA of the CDR3: TGTGCCAGCAGTGACTTTTCACAGGGGGCTCGAAACACCATATATTTT. It is translated as CASSDFSQGARNTIYF.

Of note for this clone: One junction end disagrees with the germline gene, perhaps due to a read error. Different DNA sequences within this sample yield the same CDR3. This sequence joins TRBV28 and TRBJ2-3; no clear D gene. The CDR3 has 12 residues. CDR1 and CDR2 from the germline V gene are MDHEN and SYDVKM. The CDR3 loop is CASSPHTDTQYF. CDR3 DNA sequence: TGCGCCAGCAGTCCTCATACAGATACGCAGTATTTT.

V gene TRBV7-2 combines with J gene TRBJ2-7; a weak D match, TRBD2 (6 bases). The germline V gene has CDR1 SGHTA and CDR2 FQGNSA. This CDR3 region has 13 residues. V shed 3 bases and J shed 6 bases, with 12 bases lying between them. CDR3 sequence reads: CASSFQGGSEQYF. CDR3 sequence (DNA): TGTGCCAGCAGCTTTCAGGGAGGCTCCGAGCAGTACTTC.

A few counts support this clone. This rearrangement joins TRBV6-5 to TRBJ1-5, with 9 bases fitting TRBD1. CDR3 length: 14 residues. V trimming: 6 bases; J trimming: 7 bases; junction bases outside the gene matches: 7. The germline V gene has CDR1 MNHEY and CDR2 SVGAGI. The CDR3: CASRGQGFEQPQHF. The CDR3 nucleotides are TGTGCCAGCAGGGGACAGGGATTCGAACAGCCCCAGCATTTT.

This chain links TRBV28 with TRBJ2-1; the D gene is possibly TRBD2 (6 bases). Per the germline V gene, CDR1 is MDHEN and CDR2 is SYDVKM. The CDR3 has 17 residues. The germline V and J ends were trimmed by 7 bases and 0 bases, with 19 bases remaining between them. Here the CDR3 reads CASTSAGTPSSYNEQFF. DNA for the CDR3: TGTGCCAGCACCTCAGCCGGGACTCCTAGCTCCTACAATGAGCAGTTCTTC.

The V gene is TRBV5-1, the J gene TRBJ1-4, with D perhaps matching TRBD1 (5 bases). V was clipped by 4 bases and J by 3 bases, with 10 bases between them. Germline V gives CDR1 SGHRS, CDR2 YFSETQ. CDR3 size: 14 residues. The CDR3 spells CASSQDTSNEKLFF. Written as DNA, the CDR3 is TGCGCCAGCAGCCAGGACACTTCTAATGAAAAACTGTTTTTT.

The V and J genes are TRBV6-1 and TRBJ2-7, with D unclear. The CDR3 spans 14 residues. Germline V CDR1 and CDR2: MNHNS, SASEGT. Trimming cost V 1 base and J 0 bases, with 7 bases left between them. CDR3 protein: CASSEEGISYEQYF. In DNA, the CDR3 is TGTGCCAGCAGTGAAGAAGGGATCTCCTACGAGCAGTACTTC.

J is TRBJ1-3 and V is TRBV4-1; D not certain. The V gene's germline CDR1 is MGHRA and CDR2 YSYEKL. The CDR3 covers 14 residues. V lost 1 base and J 7 bases, leaving 11 bases between the germline ends. The CDR3: CASSQVRTQNTIYF. CDR3 sequence (DNA): TGCGCCAGCAGCCAAGTCAGGACGCAGAACACCATATATTTT.

The chain links TRBV5-1 to TRBJ1-3; D is perhaps TRBD1 (5 bases). Germline-derived CDR1 and CDR2 are SGHRS and YFSETQ. This CDR3 contains 15 residues. Deletions cut 4 bases from V and 0 bases from J, with 11 bases between. CDR3 sequence: CASSPRDGSGNTIYF. The CDR3 DNA sequence: TGCGCCAGCAGCCCCCGGGACGGCTCTGGAAACACCATATATTTT.

This rearrangement joins TRBV11-3 to TRBJ2-3; TRBD2 is a possible D gene (6 bases). CDR1 and CDR2 from the germline V gene are SGHNT and YENEEA. This CDR3 has 15 amino acids. The V end was cut by 6 bases, the J end by 0 bases, with 13 bases between. Here the CDR3 reads CASRKQGLSTDTQYF. Here the CDR3 DNA reads TGTGCCAGCAGAAAGCAGGGACTTAGCACAGATACGCAGTATTTT.

J is TRBJ1-1 and V is TRBV5-1; D call uncertain. With 2 bases removed from V and 3 bases from J, the gap between germline ends came to 17 bases. The CDR3 spans 16 residues. Per the germline V gene, CDR1 is SGHRS and CDR2 is YFSETQ. The CDR3 region is CASSLVLGPGDTEAFF. CDR3 nucleotides: TGCGCCAGCAGCTTAGTTTTGGGCCCTGGGGACACTGAAGCTTTCTTT.

In DNA form, the CDR3 reads TGCAGCTCCTGGACAGGGGTGTTTGGGGAGACCCAGTACTTC. It translates to CSSWTGVFGETQYF. The rearrangement links TRBV29-1 to TRBJ2-5; 9 nucleotides line up with TRBD1. With V trimmed by 8 bases and J by 5 bases, 12 bases remained unmatched. CDR1 is SQVTM, CDR2 ANQGSEA, per germline. The CDR3 runs to 14 residues.

A few counts support this clone. The V call is TRBV4-1, the J call TRBJ1-1, with no clear D. The CDR3 extends over 12 amino acids. Trimming stripped 3 bases from V and 8 bases from J, with 10 bases between. Germline V gene sequence: CDR1 MGHRA, CDR2 YSYEKL. The CDR3 reads CASSHEAGEAFF. CDR3 in DNA: TGCGCCAGCAGCCATGAGGCGGGGGAAGCTTTCTTT.